The present T cell receptor beta chain was sequenced within a study of shared clonotypes between healthy human individuals. Findings and caveats of the study: Estimated richness values were generally larger in naive subsets than in memory subsets. Sample collection involved blood only; tissue repertoires are likely different.

This clone was counted only a few times. The antigen is unknown. Germline V gene data show CDR1 as SGDLS and CDR2 as YYNGEE. Trimming removed 4 bases from V and 5 bases from J, with 15 bases in between. This CDR3 has 15 residues. Assay execution proceeded at the deep level. TCRdb's copy holds only in-frame clones and misses some; the assay was immunoSEQ multiplex PCR. The sample yields about 1.1 million clones, approximately 80% seen once. The TCR comes from a young man in good health. Some clones in this sample may be carry-over from other donors' samples. Sequences were obtained from memory CD4+ T cells from PBMCs. The subset here: CD45RA-negative fraction. The chain combines TRBV9 with TRBJ2-2; D is possibly TRBD2 (6 bases). The CDR3 here is CASSPRLVQTGELFF. Written as DNA, the CDR3 is TGTGCCAGCAGCCCCCGACTAGTCCAAACCGGGGAGCTGTTTTTT.